This entry features one T cell receptor (beta chain) sequence. Germline V gene sequence: CDR1 LGHNA, CDR2 YNFKEQ. This CDR3 is built from 19 residues. V dropped 4 bases and J dropped 6; count of bases not matched to a gene: 15. The sample belongs to a study of blood T cell repertoires in COVID-19. Background on the study: COVID-19 samples collected from the United States, Italy and Spain covered acute and convalescent phases. The cDNA or gDNA used as material had been derived from T cells, B-cell-depleted T cells, or PBMCs.

Under the authors' procedure: Estimated nucleated cell counts came from reference gene primer amplification. The table came from immunoSEQ multiplex PCR; TCRdb's copy has only in-frame clones and leaves some out. D and trimming come from the DNA, and the V and J calls and clone size come from that table. The sample includes approximately 150,000 clones, approximately 90% of them seen just once. This chain uses TRBV4-2 with TRBJ2-2, with 12 bases aligning to TRBD2. The sample consisted of peripheral blood. The sequence was obtained from a woman in her forties or fifties with acute or convalescent COVID-19. CDR3 sequence (DNA): TGTGCCAGCAGCCCGGGCCGGGCTAGCGGGAGGGCCGGCGCCGGGGAGCTGTTTTTT. Protein product: CASSPGRASGRAGAGELFF.